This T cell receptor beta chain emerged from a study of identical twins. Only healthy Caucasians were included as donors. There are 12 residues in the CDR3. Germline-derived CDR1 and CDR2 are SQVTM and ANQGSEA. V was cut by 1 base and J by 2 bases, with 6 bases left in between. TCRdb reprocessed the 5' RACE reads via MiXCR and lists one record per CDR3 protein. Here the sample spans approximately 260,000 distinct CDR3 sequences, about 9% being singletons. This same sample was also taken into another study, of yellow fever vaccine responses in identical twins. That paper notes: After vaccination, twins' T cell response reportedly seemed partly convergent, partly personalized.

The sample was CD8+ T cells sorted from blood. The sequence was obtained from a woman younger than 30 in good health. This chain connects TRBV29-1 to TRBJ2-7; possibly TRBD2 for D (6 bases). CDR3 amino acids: CSVEGEAYEQYF. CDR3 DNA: TGCAGCGTTGAAGGGGAGGCCTACGAGCAGTACTTC.